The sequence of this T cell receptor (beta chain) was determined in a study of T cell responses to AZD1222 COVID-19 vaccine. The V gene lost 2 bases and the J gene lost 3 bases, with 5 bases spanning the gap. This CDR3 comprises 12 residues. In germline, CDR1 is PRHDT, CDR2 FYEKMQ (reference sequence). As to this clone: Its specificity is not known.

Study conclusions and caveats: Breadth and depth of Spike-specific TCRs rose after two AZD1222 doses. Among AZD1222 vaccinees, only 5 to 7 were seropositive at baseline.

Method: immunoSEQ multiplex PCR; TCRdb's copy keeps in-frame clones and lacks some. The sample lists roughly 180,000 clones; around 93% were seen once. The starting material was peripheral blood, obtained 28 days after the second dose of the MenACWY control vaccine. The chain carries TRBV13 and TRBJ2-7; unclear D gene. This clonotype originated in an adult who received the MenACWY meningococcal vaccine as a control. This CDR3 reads CASSLRYYEQYF. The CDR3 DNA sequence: TGTGCCAGCAGCTTAAGGTACTACGAGCAGTACTTC.